Listed below are T cell receptor beta chains from one sample, sequenced in a study of cytomegalovirus exposure and HLA in healthy donors. This table comes from immunoSEQ multiplex PCR, and its TCRdb copy is limited to in-frame clones, with some not included. The data contain more than 60,000 clones, roughly 76% of them seen just once; the ten biggest clones take up over 2.5%. Material: PBMCs. The receptors derive from a young man in good health and CMV-seronegative. Both conserved end residues are part of each CDR3. The order of the fields is D gene, clone size, V gene, J gene, CDR3 DNA, CDR3 protein. The D gene is left open where the match is weak. Size values are once, few and many counts, or a class for expanded clones, and some rows have none.

>TRBD1|NA|TRBV30|TRBJ1-2
TGTGCCTGGAGCGCGACAGGGGACACCTATGGCTACACCTTC
CAWSATGDTYGYTF
>NA|NA|TRBV9|TRBJ2-3
TGTGCCAGCAGCCCCCATCGAGGGATGGATCGTGGAGATACGCAGTATTTT
CASSPHRGMDRGDTQYF
>TRBD1|NA|TRBV4-1|TRBJ2-7
TGCGCCAGCAGCCAAGATTGGGAGGCAGGGGGCCTCTACGAGCAGTACTTC
CASSQDWEAGGLYEQYF
>TRBD2|NA|TRBV7-9|TRBJ2-7
TGTGCCAGCAGCTTAGCTCCAGTGGGGGGGGGTGAGCAGTACTTC
CASSLAPVGGGEQYF
>NA|NA|TRBV15|TRBJ1-2
TGTGCCACGTCCAGGCACGGCAACAACTATGGCTACACCTTC
CATSRHGNNYGYTF
>NA|once|TRBV25-1|TRBJ2-5
TGTGCCAGCAGTGAATTTAGCGGAATAGAGACCCAGTACTTC
CASSEFSGIETQYF
>NA|few|TRBV4-3|TRBJ1-5
TGCGCCAGCAGCCAAGACCACAGGCTAAATCAGCCCCAGCATTTT
CASSQDHRLNQPQHF
>TRBD1|NA|TRBV19|TRBJ1-2
TGTGCCAGTAGTACCTCCGGACAGGCAAATGGCTACACCTTC
CASSTSGQANGYTF
>TRBD1|few|TRBV28|TRBJ2-1
TGTGCCAGCAGTTTACAGGGGGCTTTCAATGAGCAGTTCTTC
CASSLQGAFNEQFF
>NA|NA|TRBV7-8|TRBJ2-5
TGTGCCAGCAGCTTAGGAGGGGGTATGGTGGAGACCCAGTACTTC
CASSLGGGMVETQYF
>NA|NA|TRBV2|TRBJ1-4
TGTGCCAGCCGTACGGGGAGGGATGAAAAACTGTTTTTT
CASRTGRDEKLFF
>TRBD2|NA|TRBV5-1|TRBJ2-3
TGCGCCAGCAGCTTGGGCCAGCGGGGGGCCCTCTCGTATACAGATACGCAGTATTTT
CASSLGQRGALSYTDTQYF
>NA|NA|TRBV5-1|TRBJ1-4
TGCGCCAGCAGCTTCGTCAGGAATACTAATGAAAAACTGTTTTTT
CASSFVRNTNEKLFF
>TRBD1|few|TRBV5-1|TRBJ1-5
TGCGCCAGCAGCCACGGACAGGGTGATCAGCCCCAGCATTTT
CASSHGQGDQPQHF
>NA|NA|TRBV2|TRBJ1-2
TGTGCCAGCAGTGAAGCTGAGGGTTCTAACTATGGCTACACCTTC
CASSEAEGSNYGYTF
>TRBD1|NA|TRBV30|TRBJ1-5
TGTGCCTGGAGTGGGGACAGGGGGAGCAATCAGCCCCAGCATTTT
CAWSGDRGSNQPQHF
>TRBD1|few|TRBV6-1|TRBJ1-4
TGTGCCAGCAGTGTAGGGACAGGGAATGAAAAACTGTTTTTT
CASSVGTGNEKLFF
>TRBD1|few|TRBV29-1|TRBJ2-7
TGCAGCGTTGAAGATGCCCCAAGACAGGGGATGGGCTACGAGCAGTACTTC
CSVEDAPRQGMGYEQYF
>NA|NA|TRBV28|TRBJ1-5
TGTGCCAGCAGTTTCCCCCCAGGGAGCAATCAGCCCCAGCATTTT
CASSFPPGSNQPQHF
>NA|NA|TRBV28|TRBJ2-3
TGTGCCAGCAGTCCCGAGCAGGGGTATCCCATCTTCACGCAGTATTTT
CASSPEQGYPIFTQYF
>TRBD1|NA|TRBV30|TRBJ2-7
TGTGCCTGGAAAAGGACAGGGGGTCCCGAGCAGTACTTC
CAWKRTGGPEQYF
>TRBD1|NA|TRBV27|TRBJ1-4
TGTGCCAGCAGTTTAGAGGGCAGGGGGAATGAAAAACTGTTTTTT
CASSLEGRGNEKLFF
>NA|NA|TRBV19|TRBJ1-6
TGTGCCAGTAGTATATTCAACAGGGCCGCGAATTCACCCCTCCACTTT
CASSIFNRAANSPLHF